The rows below give T cell receptor beta chains drawn from one sample of a study of shared clonotypes between healthy human individuals. Libraries were prepared by immunoSEQ multiplex PCR; TCRdb keeps only in-frame clonotypes and omits some of them. The data hold approximately 2.3 million clones, with 93% observed a single time. The specimen sequenced was naive CD4+ T cells from PBMCs. The receptors originated from a man aged 18 to 35 in good health. Some clones in this sample may be carry-over from other donors' samples. The CDR3 runs from the conserved cysteine through the conserved F or W. A D gene is named only where the DNA matches it firmly.

v_gene,j_gene,d_gene,CDR3nt,CDR3aa
TRBV19,TRBJ1-5,.,TGTGCCAGTAGGGTACCGGGGCTGGGACAGCCCCAGCATTTT,CASRVPGLGQPQHF
TRBV29-1,TRBJ2-7,TRBD2,TGCAGCGTTGAAAAGGGCGGGAGTGGATACGAGCAGTACTTC,CSVEKGGSGYEQYF
TRBV19,TRBJ2-3,.,TGTGCCAGTAGTATTTTCTCATCAGGGGAAGATACGCAGTATTTT,CASSIFSSGEDTQYF
TRBV6-5,TRBJ2-2,.,TGTGCCAGCAGTGACGGACAGCACACCGGGGAGCTGTTTTTT,CASSDGQHTGELFF
TRBV29-1,TRBJ2-7,.,TGCAGCGTTGCCCTGCTGTCTGCCCACGAGCAGTACTTC,CSVALLSAHEQYF
TRBV7-3,TRBJ2-5,.,TGTGCCAGCAGCTTAATGCCGGGCGACGCAGAGACCCAGTACTTC,CASSLMPGDAETQYF
TRBV11-2,TRBJ2-3,TRBD2,TGTGCCAGCAGCTTAGGACTAGCGGGAGGGCCGGGAGATACGCAGTATTTT,CASSLGLAGGPGDTQYF
TRBV7-9,TRBJ2-7,.,TGTGCCAGCAGCCCCCGTGAGACCCACGAGCAGTACTTC,CASSPRETHEQYF
TRBV5-1,TRBJ1-2,.,TGCGCCAGCAGCTTAGCCCCGGGGGTGGCTAACTATGGCTACACCTTC,CASSLAPGVANYGYTF
TRBV2,TRBJ2-2,TRBD1,TGTGCCAGCAGCCGGGACAGTGCTTACACCGGGGAGCTGTTTTTT,CASSRDSAYTGELFF
TRBV14,TRBJ1-3,.,TGTGCCAGCAGCCGGGGGTTTTTCTCTGGAAACACCATATATTTT,CASSRGFFSGNTIYF
TRBV9,TRBJ2-7,.,TGTGCCAGCAGCGTAGGGGTGGGAGAACGCTCCTACGAGCAGTACTTC,CASSVGVGERSYEQYF
TRBV9,TRBJ2-1,.,TGTGCCAGCGGACAGCGGGAAACGGACAATGAGCAGTTCTTC,CASGQRETDNEQFF
TRBV4-2,TRBJ2-1,TRBD2,TGTGCCAGCAGCCGAAACCGACTAGCGGGCCCCGTTGAGCAGTTCTTC,CASSRNRLAGPVEQFF
TRBV11-2,TRBJ2-7,TRBD2,TGTGCCAGCAGCCCAATAGCGGGAAACATCTACGAGCAGTACTTC,CASSPIAGNIYEQYF
TRBV27,TRBJ2-7,TRBD1,TGTGCCAGCAGGTTAACAGGGGTAGCCTACGAGCAGTACTTC,CASRLTGVAYEQYF
TRBV6-5,TRBJ2-2,TRBD2,TGTGCCAGCAGTTACCTTAGCGGGAGAGCCGGGGAGCTGTTTTTT,CASSYLSGRAGELFF
TRBV6-1,TRBJ2-1,.,TGTGCCAGCAGTGAAGCAGGGTTAGGCAATGAGCAGTTCTTC,CASSEAGLGNEQFF
TRBV5-4,TRBJ1-1,TRBD1,TGTGCCAGCAGCTTTCCCGGGACAGGCGATTTCTTT,CASSFPGTGDFF
TRBV28,TRBJ1-4,.,TGTGCGTGTCGGGACCCCGGCCGGGAAAAACTGTTTTTT,CACRDPGREKLFF
TRBV20-1,TRBJ2-7,.,TGCAGTGCTAGGAGCGGAGGCGAGCAGTACTTC,CSARSGGEQYF
TRBV7-9,TRBJ2-7,.,TGTGCCAGCAGCTTTAGACCCCTCCGGTACGAGCAGTACTTC,CASSFRPLRYEQYF
TRBV5-4,TRBJ1-4,.,TGTGCCAGCAGCTCAGATCCGGGAAAACTGTTTTTT,CASSSDPGKLFF
TRBV5-1,TRBJ2-2,.,TGCGCCAGCAGGGTTTCCCCTTCGAACACCGGGGAGCTGTTTTTT,CASRVSPSNTGELFF
TRBV6-5,TRBJ2-3,.,TGTGCCAGCAGTTACACTCTCAGCAGAACAGATACGCAGTATTTT,CASSYTLSRTDTQYF
TRBV14,TRBJ2-7,.,TGTGCCAGCAGCCCAAGCCCAGGAAGTCTCTACGAGCAGTACTTC,CASSPSPGSLYEQYF
TRBV5-8,TRBJ1-1,.,TGTGCCAGCAACCGACAGAAGAACACTGAAGCTTTCTTT,CASNRQKNTEAFF
TRBV10-1,TRBJ2-7,.,TGCGCCAGCAGCGATGGGCCAAGGAGAGGAGAGCAGTACTTC,CASSDGPRRGEQYF
TRBV9,TRBJ2-3,TRBD2,TGTGCCAGCAGTTTAACCGGGGGACTACTCACAGATACGCAGTATTTT,CASSLTGGLLTDTQYF
TRBV1,TRBJ2-1,.,TGCACCAGCAGCCAAGATTGCGAGCGGAGGAGCTCCTACAATGAGCAGTTCTTC,CTSSQDCERRSSYNEQFF
TRBV7-2,TRBJ1-1,.,TGTGCCAGCAGCTCACGGGACGGACCTTACACTGAAGCTTTCTTT,CASSSRDGPYTEAFF
TRBV6-5,TRBJ2-7,TRBD1,TGTGCCAGCACCGACAGGGCTATCCACGAGCAGTACTTC,CASTDRAIHEQYF
TRBV6-6,TRBJ1-5,TRBD1,TGTGCCAGCAGTCGAGGACAGGAAGATCAGCCCCAGCATTTT,CASSRGQEDQPQHF
TRBV7-9,TRBJ2-3,.,TGTGCCAGCAGCTTACCTGACCGTGGGGGCACAGATACGCAGTATTTT,CASSLPDRGGTDTQYF
TRBV6-6,TRBJ2-2,.,TGTGCCAGCAGTTCCACCGGGGAGCTGTTTTTT,CASSSTGELFF
TRBV7-3,TRBJ2-1,TRBD2,TGTGCCAGCAGCTTAACGGGGACTAGTTTCTCGCAGTTCTTC,CASSLTGTSFSQFF